This TCR beta chain was recorded in a study of blood T cell repertoires in COVID-19. Original methodology: By means of reference gene primer amplification, nucleated cell counts were estimated. Repertoires were generated with immunoSEQ multiplex PCR, while TCRdb's copy carries only in-frame clones and drops some. V and J calls and clone size follow that table, whereas D and trimming were derived from the DNA. Among over 150,000 clones, around 82% were seen once, and the ten largest hold roughly a tenth. CDR3 size: 16 residues. Germline V gene sequence: CDR1 MNHNY, CDR2 SVGAGI (reference sequence). The V segment lost 5 bases and the J segment 2 bases; nucleotides outside the gene matches: 7.

The sample consisted of peripheral blood. The receptor's source is a woman of 80 years or more with active or convalescent COVID-19. This rearrangement joins TRBV6-6 to TRBJ2-7; 12 nucleotides line up with TRBD1. The CDR3 reads CASSGTGGWVTYEQYF. For the CDR3, the DNA is TGTGCCAGCAGTGGGACAGGGGGCTGGGTCACCTACGAGCAGTACTTC.